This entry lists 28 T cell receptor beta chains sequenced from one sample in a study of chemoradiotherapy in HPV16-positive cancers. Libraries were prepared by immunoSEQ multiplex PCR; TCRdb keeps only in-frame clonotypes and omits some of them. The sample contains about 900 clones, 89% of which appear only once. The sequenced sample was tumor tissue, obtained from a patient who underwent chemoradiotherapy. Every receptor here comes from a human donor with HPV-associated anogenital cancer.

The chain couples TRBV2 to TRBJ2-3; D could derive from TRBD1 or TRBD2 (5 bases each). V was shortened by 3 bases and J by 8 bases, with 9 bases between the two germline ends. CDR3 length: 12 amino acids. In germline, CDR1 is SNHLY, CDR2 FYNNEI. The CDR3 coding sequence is TGTGCCAGCAGTGAGAGGGGTGGTACGCAGTATTTT. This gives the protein CASSERGGTQYF.

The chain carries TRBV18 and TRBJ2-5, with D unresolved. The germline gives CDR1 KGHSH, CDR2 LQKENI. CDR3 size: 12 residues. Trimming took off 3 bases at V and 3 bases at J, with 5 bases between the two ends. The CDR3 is CASSPIKETQYF. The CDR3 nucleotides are TGTGCCAGCTCACCGATTAAAGAGACCCAGTACTTC.

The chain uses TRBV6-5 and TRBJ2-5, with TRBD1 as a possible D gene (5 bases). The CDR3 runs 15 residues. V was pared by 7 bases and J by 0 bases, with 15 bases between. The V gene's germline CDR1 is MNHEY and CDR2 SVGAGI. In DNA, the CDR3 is TGTGCCAGCACGCTGTACGGACAAAACCAAGAGACCCAGTACTTC. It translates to CASTLYGQNQETQYF.

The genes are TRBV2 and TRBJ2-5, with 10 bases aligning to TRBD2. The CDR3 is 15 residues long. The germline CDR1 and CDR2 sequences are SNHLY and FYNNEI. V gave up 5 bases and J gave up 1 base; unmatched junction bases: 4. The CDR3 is CASSKSSGGQETQYF. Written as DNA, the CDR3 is TGTGCCAGCAGTAAGTCTAGCGGGGGCCAAGAGACCCAGTACTTC.

The CDR3 sequence is CASSPGGRGETQYF. CDR3 bases: TGTGCCAGCAGCCCGGGGGGCCGGGGAGAGACCCAGTACTTC. This chain joins TRBV5-4 and TRBJ2-5, with TRBD2 as a possible D gene (7 bases). The CDR3 spans 14 residues. V gave up 4 bases and J gave up 4 bases, with 14 bases separating them. Looked up from germline, CDR1 is SGHNT and CDR2 is YYREEE (reference sequence).

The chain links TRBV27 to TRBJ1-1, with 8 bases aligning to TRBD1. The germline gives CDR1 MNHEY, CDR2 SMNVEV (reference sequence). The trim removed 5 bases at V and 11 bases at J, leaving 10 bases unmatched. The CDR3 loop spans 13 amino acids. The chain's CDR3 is CASSTGQALGAFF. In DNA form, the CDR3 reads TGTGCCAGCAGTACGGGACAGGCTTTAGGGGCTTTCTTT.

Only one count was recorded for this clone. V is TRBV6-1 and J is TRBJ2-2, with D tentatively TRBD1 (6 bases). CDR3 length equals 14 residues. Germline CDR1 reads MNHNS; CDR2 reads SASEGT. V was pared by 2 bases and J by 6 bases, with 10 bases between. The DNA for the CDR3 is TGTGCCAGCAGTGAAACAGGGATGGCCGGGGAGCTGTTTTTT. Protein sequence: CASSETGMAGELFF.

This CDR3 is CASNHSGRAYEQYV. In DNA, the CDR3 is TGTGCCAGCAACCACAGCGGGAGGGCCTACGAGCAGTACGTC. The gene calls are TRBV7-9 and TRBJ2-7; 10 bases line up with TRBD2. The V segment lost 7 bases and the J segment 2 bases; nucleotides outside the gene matches: 5. Germline V lookup: CDR1 SEHNR, CDR2 FQNEAQ (reference sequence). The CDR3 is made up of 14 amino acids.

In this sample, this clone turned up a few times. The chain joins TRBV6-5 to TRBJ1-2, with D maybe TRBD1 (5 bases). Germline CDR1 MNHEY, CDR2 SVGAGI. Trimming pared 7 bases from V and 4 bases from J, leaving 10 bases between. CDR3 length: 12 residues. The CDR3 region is CASTSGPYGYTF. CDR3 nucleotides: TGTGCCAGCACGTCAGGGCCCTATGGCTACACCTTC.

CDR3 coding DNA: TGTGCCAGCAGCTTAGTGGGCGGGAGCTCCTACGAGCAGTACTTC. Translating it yields CASSLVGGSSYEQYF. V usage is TRBV7-2 and J usage is TRBJ2-7, with TRBD2 matching over 7 bases. Per germline, CDR1 SGHTA and CDR2 FQGNSA. Trimming removed 1 base from V and 0 bases from J; junction bases left unmatched: 3. This CDR3 comprises 15 residues.

The CDR3 coding sequence is TGCAGCGTTGAGAGGCGGGGCACAGATACGCAGTATTTT. It yields the protein CSVERRGTDTQYF. The rearrangement joins TRBV29-1 to TRBJ2-3; D might be TRBD2 (5 bases). Germline values: CDR1 SQVTM, CDR2 ANQGSEA. The V gene lost 3 bases and the J gene lost 1 base, with 8 bases spanning the gap. The CDR3 is 13 residues long.

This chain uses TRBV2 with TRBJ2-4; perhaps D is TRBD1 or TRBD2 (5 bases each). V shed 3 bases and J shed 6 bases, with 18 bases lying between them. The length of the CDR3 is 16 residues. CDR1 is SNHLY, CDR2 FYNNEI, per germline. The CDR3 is CASSEPSGTSANIQYF. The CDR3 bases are TGTGCCAGCAGTGAGCCCTCAGGGACCTCCGCAAACATTCAGTACTTC.

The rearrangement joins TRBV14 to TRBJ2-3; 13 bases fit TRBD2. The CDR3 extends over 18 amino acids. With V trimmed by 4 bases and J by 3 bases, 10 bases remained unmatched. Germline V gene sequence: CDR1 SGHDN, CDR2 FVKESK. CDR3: CASSPGLAGRVGTDTQYF. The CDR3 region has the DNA TGTGCCAGCAGCCCGGGACTAGCGGGACGGGTAGGGACAGATACGCAGTATTTT.

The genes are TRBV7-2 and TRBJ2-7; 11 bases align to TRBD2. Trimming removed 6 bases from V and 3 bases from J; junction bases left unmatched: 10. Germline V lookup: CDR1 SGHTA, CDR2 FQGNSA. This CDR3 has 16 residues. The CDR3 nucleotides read TGTGCCAGCAGTTCAACCGGGACTAGCGGCGACTACGAGCAGTACTTC. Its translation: CASSSTGTSGDYEQYF.

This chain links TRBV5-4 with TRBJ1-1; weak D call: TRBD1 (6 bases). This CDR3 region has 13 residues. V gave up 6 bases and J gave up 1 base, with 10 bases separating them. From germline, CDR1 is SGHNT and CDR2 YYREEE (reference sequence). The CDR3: CASKRTANTEAFF. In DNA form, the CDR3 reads TGTGCCAGCAAACGGACAGCGAACACTGAAGCTTTCTTT.

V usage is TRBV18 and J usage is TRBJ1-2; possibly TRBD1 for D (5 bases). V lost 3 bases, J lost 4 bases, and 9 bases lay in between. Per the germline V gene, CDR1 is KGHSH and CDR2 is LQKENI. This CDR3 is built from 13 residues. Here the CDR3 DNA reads TGTGCCAGCTCACCGGACAACCTCTATGGCTACACCTTC. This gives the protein CASSPDNLYGYTF.

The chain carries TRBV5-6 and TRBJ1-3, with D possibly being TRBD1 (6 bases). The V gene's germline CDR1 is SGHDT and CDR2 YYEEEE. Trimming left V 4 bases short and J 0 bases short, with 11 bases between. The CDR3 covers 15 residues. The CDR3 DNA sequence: TGTGCCAGCAGCAAAGACAGGCTCTCTGGAAACACCATATATTTT. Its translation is CASSKDRLSGNTIYF.

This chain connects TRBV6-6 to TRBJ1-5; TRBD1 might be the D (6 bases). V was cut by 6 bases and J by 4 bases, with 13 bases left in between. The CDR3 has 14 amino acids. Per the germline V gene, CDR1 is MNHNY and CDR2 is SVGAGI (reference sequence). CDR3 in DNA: TGTGCCAGCAGATATCATCAGGGGAATCAGCCCCAGCATTTT. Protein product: CASRYHQGNQPQHF.

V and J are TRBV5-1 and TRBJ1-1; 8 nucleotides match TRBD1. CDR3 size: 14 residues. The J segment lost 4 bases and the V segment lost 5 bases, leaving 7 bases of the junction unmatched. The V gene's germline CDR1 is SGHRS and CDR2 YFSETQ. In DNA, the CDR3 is TGCGCCAGCAGTCAAGGACAGGGCGGCACTGAAGCTTTCTTT. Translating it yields CASSQGQGGTEAFF.

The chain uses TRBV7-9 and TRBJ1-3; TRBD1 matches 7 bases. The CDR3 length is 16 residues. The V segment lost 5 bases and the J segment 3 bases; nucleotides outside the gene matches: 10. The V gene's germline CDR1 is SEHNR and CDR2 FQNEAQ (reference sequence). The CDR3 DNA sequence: TGTGCCAGCAGCACCCTCGGGCAGGGGGTTGGAAACACCATATATTTT. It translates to CASSTLGQGVGNTIYF.

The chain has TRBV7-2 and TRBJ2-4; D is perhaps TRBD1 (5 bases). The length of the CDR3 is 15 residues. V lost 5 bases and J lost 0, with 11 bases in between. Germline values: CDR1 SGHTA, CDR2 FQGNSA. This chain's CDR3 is CASSPVQVAKNIQYF. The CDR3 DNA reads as TGTGCCAGCAGCCCCGTACAGGTAGCCAAAAACATTCAGTACTTC.

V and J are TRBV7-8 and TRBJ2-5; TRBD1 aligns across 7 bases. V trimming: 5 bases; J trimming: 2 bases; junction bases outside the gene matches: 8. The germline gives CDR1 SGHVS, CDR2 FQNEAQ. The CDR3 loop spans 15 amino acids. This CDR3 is CASSPDRAPQETQYF. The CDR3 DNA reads TGTGCCAGCAGCCCTGACAGGGCCCCACAAGAGACCCAGTACTTC.

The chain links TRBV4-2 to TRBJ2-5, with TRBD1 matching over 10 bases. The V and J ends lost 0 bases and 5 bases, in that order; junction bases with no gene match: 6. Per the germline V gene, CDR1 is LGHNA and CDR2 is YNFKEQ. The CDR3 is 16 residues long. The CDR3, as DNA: TGTGCCAGCAGCCAAGATCCGGGACAGGGGTCGGAGACCCAGTACTTC. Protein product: CASSQDPGQGSETQYF.

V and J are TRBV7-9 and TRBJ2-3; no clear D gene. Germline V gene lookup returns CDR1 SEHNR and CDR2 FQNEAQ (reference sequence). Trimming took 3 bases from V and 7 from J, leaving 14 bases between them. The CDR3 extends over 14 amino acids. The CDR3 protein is CASSFGQPTYTQYF. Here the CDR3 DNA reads TGTGCCAGCAGCTTTGGCCAGCCCACGTATACGCAGTATTTT.

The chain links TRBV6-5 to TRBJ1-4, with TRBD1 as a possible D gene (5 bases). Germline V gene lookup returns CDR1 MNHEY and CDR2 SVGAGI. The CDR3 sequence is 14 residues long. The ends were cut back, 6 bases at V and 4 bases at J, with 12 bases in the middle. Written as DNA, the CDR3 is TGTGCCAGCAGGATGACAGAGAATAATGAAAAACTGTTTTTT. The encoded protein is CASRMTENNEKLFF.

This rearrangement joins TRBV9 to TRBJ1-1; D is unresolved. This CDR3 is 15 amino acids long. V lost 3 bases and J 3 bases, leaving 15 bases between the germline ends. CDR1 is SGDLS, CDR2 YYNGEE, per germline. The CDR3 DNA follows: TGTGCCAGCAGCGAAGGGAAGGGTCTCGACACTGAAGCTTTCTTT. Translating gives CASSEGKGLDTEAFF. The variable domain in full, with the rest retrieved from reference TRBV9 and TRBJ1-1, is DSGVTQTPKHLITATGQRVTLRCSPRSGDLSVYWYQQSLDQGLQFLIQYYNGEERAKGNILERFSAQQFPDLHSELNLSSLELGDSALYFCASSEGKGLDTEAFFGQGTRLTVV.

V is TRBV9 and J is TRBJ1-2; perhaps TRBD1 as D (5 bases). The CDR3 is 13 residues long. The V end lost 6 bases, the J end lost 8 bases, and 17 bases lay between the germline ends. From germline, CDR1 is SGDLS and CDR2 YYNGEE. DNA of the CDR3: TGTGCCAGCACTGGGTCAGGGAAAGACGGCTACACCTTC. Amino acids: CASTGSGKDGYTF.

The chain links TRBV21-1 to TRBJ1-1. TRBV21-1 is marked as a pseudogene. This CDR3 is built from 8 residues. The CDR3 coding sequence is TGTGCCAGCGGGATAGCTTTCTTT. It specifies CASGIAFF.